Sequencing of this T cell receptor beta chain was carried out in a study of blood T cell repertoires in COVID-19. Original methodology: Estimated nucleated cell counts came from reference gene primer amplification. Data came from immunoSEQ multiplex PCR; TCRdb stores just in-frame clones and leaves some out. That table supplies the V and J calls and clone size; D and trimming were determined from the DNA. This sample has about 16,000 clones, with around 90% found just once. V gave up 0 bases and J gave up 5 bases, with 14 bases separating them. CDR1 is SGHAT and CDR2 is FQNNGV in the germline V gene. The length of the CDR3 is 16 residues.

The sample consisted of peripheral blood. The chain carries TRBV11-2 and TRBJ2-1, with D hard to call. The TCR comes from a man between 60 and 75 years old with active COVID-19. For the CDR3, the DNA is TGTGCCAGCAGCTTAGATATTGCCTGGGCAGACAATGAGCAGTTCTTC. It translates to CASSLDIAWADNEQFF. The complete variable domain, with remaining parts taken from reference TRBV11-2 and TRBJ2-1, reads EAGVAQSPRYKIIEKRQSVAFWCNPISGHATLYWYQQILGQGPKLLIQFQNNGVVDDSQLPKDRFSAERLKGVDSTLKIQPAKLEDSAVYLCASSLDIAWADNEQFFGPGTRLTVL.